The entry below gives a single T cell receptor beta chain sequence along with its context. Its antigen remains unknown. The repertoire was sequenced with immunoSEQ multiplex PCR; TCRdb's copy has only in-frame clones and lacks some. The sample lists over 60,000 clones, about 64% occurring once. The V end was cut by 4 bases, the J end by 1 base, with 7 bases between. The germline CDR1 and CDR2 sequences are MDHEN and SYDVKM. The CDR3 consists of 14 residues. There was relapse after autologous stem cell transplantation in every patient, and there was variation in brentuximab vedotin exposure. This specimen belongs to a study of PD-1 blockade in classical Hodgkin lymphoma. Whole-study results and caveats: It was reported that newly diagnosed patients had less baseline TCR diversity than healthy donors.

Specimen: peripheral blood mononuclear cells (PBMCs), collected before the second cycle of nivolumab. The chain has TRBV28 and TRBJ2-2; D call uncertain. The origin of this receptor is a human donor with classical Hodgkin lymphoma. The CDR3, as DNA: TGTGCCAGCAGTTCGACAATGAACACCGGGGAGCTGTTTTTT. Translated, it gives CASSSTMNTGELFF.